This TCR beta chain was captured by sequencing in a study of OX40 agonist ivuxolimab in advanced cancers. The germline V gene encodes CDR1 SGHTA and CDR2 FQGNSA. V gave up 1 base and J gave up 3 bases, with 10 bases separating them. The CDR3 is 14 amino acids. Sequencing was performed with immunoSEQ multiplex PCR; in TCRdb, only in-frame clones are kept and a portion is missing. The sample holds 85,000 to 100,000 clones, approximately 94% seen once. The sample was CD4+ or CD8+ T cells sorted from blood, taken in a trial of the OX40 agonist ivuxolimab. This clonotype was sampled from an adult with an advanced solid tumor such as melanoma, head and neck, liver or kidney cancer. The chain links TRBV7-2 to TRBJ2-7; possibly TRBD1 or TRBD2 for D (5 bases each). CDR3 loop: CASSLVDSGYEQYF. The DNA of the CDR3 is TGTGCCAGCAGCTTAGTAGACAGCGGCTACGAGCAGTACTTC.